This is a list of T cell receptor beta chains from one sample in a study of beta chain features in type 1 diabetes. Clones were read by immunoSEQ multiplex PCR, and TCRdb kept only the in-frame ones, dropping some. Of 300,000 to 450,000 clones in the sample, roughly 13% are singletons; the top ten hold more than 0.015%. The source material was naive CD4+ T cells from blood. The receptors were sampled from a man aged 18 to 29 in good health. Each CDR3 is given with its conserved first and last residue. A D gene is named only where the DNA matches it firmly. Clone size is shown for a subset of rows, as once, few, many or a class of expanded clone.

size,D,J,length,V,CDR3,DNA
few,TRBD1,TRBJ2-7,14,TRBV15,CATKLGQGSVEQYF,TGTGCCACCAAGTTGGGACAGGGGTCCGTCGAGCAGTACTTC
few,.,TRBJ2-7,14,TRBV5-4,CASSLGEGLSEQYF,TGTGCCAGCAGCTTGGGAGAGGGACTTAGTGAGCAGTACTTC
few,.,TRBJ2-7,14,TRBV7-8,CASSRAGRNYEQYF,TGTGCCAGCAGTCGGGCGGGACGCAACTACGAGCAGTACTTC
few,TRBD1,TRBJ2-5,15,TRBV5-4,CASSLGRGQEGTQYF,TGTGCCAGCAGCTTGGGTCGGGGACAGGAGGGGACCCAGTACTTC
.,TRBD2,TRBJ2-7,15,TRBV19,CASSPTSGRAYEQYF,TGTGCCAGTAGCCCTACTAGCGGGAGGGCCTACGAGCAGTACTTC
.,.,TRBJ2-6,16,TRBV9,CASSVGAGSGANVLTF,TGTGCCAGCAGCGTAGGTGCGGGGTCTGGGGCCAACGTCCTGACTTTC
.,TRBD2,TRBJ2-4,13,TRBV7-2,CASSLTFRDYQHF,TGTGCCAGCAGCCTAACATTCCGGGACTACCAACACTTC
few,.,TRBJ2-5,14,TRBV5-1,CASSLEARRRGQYF,TGCGCCAGCAGCTTGGAGGCCAGAAGACGCGGCCAGTACTTC
.,.,TRBJ1-5,13,TRBV5-4,CASSSQQGQPQHF,TGTGCCAGCAGCTCACAACAGGGACAGCCCCAGCATTTT
few,TRBD2,TRBJ2-4,18,TRBV30,CAWSEPHGTRGAKNIQYF,TGTGCCTGGAGCGAACCCCACGGGACTAGAGGGGCCAAAAACATTCAGTACTTC